Following are 10 T cell receptor beta chains from one sample sequenced in a study of shared clonotypes between healthy human individuals. This table comes from immunoSEQ multiplex PCR, and its TCRdb copy is limited to in-frame clones, with some not included. The data show 450,000 to 500,000 clones, about 80% seen once. Sequencing was carried out using PBMCs. The receptors stem from a woman aged 40 to 50 in good health. Some clones in this sample may be carry-over from other donors' samples.

The CDR3: CASSSPAGLSYNEQFF. Written as DNA, the CDR3 is TGTGCCAGCAGTTCCCCCGCGGGACTCTCCTACAATGAGCAGTTCTTC. The genes are TRBV28 and TRBJ2-1; possible D gene TRBD2, 6 bases. Germline V CDR1 and CDR2: MDHEN, SYDVKM. The V gene lost 4 bases and the J gene lost 0 bases, with 13 bases spanning the gap. The CDR3 runs to 16 residues.

The chain recombines TRBV6-1 with TRBJ1-1; 8 nucleotides match TRBD1. CDR1 is MNHNS and CDR2 is SASEGT in the germline V gene. The CDR3 spans 14 residues. Trimming cost V 2 bases and J 6 bases; bases outside gene matches: 5. The CDR3 spells CASSEQGAHAEAFF. The CDR3 nucleotides are TGTGCCAGCAGTGAACAGGGGGCGCACGCTGAAGCTTTCTTT.

The rearrangement links TRBV6-1 to TRBJ2-7; D not certain. This CDR3 contains 10 residues. The germline V gene encodes CDR1 MNHNS and CDR2 SASEGT. V lost 8 bases and J lost 2, with 4 bases in between. As DNA, the CDR3 is TGTGCCAGCGGGACCTACGAGCAGTACTTC. The encoded protein is CASGTYEQYF.

This clone was seen a single time. The identical CDR3 is also encoded by other nucleotide sequences in the sample. CDR3 region: CASRGGYEQYF. The CDR3 nucleotides are TGTGCCAGCAGGGGTGGATACGAGCAGTACTTC. The chain combines TRBV28 with TRBJ2-7; D not resolved. The germline V gene encodes CDR1 MDHEN and CDR2 SYDVKM. The length of the CDR3 is 11 residues. V dropped 6 bases and J dropped 4 bases, with 7 bases sitting between them.

The rearrangement joins TRBV19 to TRBJ2-1; 14 bases are a match to TRBD2. Germline V lookup: CDR1 LNHDA, CDR2 SQIVND (reference sequence). After removal of 5 bases from V and 6 bases from J, the junction contained 3 bases not matched to a gene. This CDR3 comprises 15 residues. CDR3 region: CASSQGLAGVNEQFF. For the CDR3, the DNA is TGTGCCAGTAGTCAGGGACTAGCGGGGGTCAATGAGCAGTTCTTC.

This clone was observed once. J is TRBJ2-5 and V is TRBV29-1; D may be TRBD2 (7 bases). V lost 6 bases and J lost 5, with 10 bases in between. CDR1 and CDR2 (germline): SQVTM, ANQGSEA. The CDR3 loop spans 11 amino acids. Written as DNA, the CDR3 is TGCAGCGTACAGGGAGGGGAGACCCAGTACTTC. Translated, it gives CSVQGGETQYF.

The gene calls are TRBV5-6 and TRBJ2-5, with TRBD1 matching over 8 bases. CDR1 and CDR2 from the germline V gene are SGHDT and YYEEEE. The CDR3 runs to 14 residues. V lost 3 bases, J lost 1 base, and 2 bases stayed unmatched. The CDR3 spells CASSYGTGQETQYF. Written as DNA, the CDR3 is TGTGCCAGCAGCTACGGGACAGGCCAAGAGACCCAGTACTTC.

This clone was detected many times. This chain joins TRBV29-1 and TRBJ1-5, with D uncertain. The CDR3 runs to 13 residues. Germline-derived CDR1 and CDR2 are SQVTM and ANQGSEA. The V gene lost 4 bases and the J gene lost 3 bases, with 10 bases spanning the gap. The CDR3 bases are TGCAGCGTTGGGAATGGGCCCAATCAGCCCCAGCATTTT. It is translated as CSVGNGPNQPQHF. Filled out from reference TRBV29-1 and TRBJ1-5, the complete variable domain reads SAVISQKPSRDICQRGTSLTIQCQVDSQVTMMFWYRQQPGQSLTLIATANQGSEATYESGFVIDKFPISRPNLTFSTLTVSNMSPEDSSIYLCSVGNGPNQPQHFGDGTRLSIL.

CDR3: CASSFVDEQFF. In DNA form, the CDR3 reads TGTGCCAGCAGCTTTGTAGATGAGCAGTTCTTC. This chain uses TRBV7-9 with TRBJ2-1; D gene ambiguous. Germline V gives CDR1 SEHNR, CDR2 FQNEAQ (reference sequence). The ends were cut back, 3 bases at V and 8 bases at J, with 5 bases in the middle. This CDR3 has 11 residues.

The table lists this clone with a count of one. The genes are TRBV7-8 and TRBJ2-1, with 9 bases aligning to TRBD1. CDR3 length equals 20 residues. The V gene end was trimmed by 4 bases and the J gene end by 1 base; junction bases not matched to a gene: 17. Germline CDR1 is SGHVS and CDR2 is FQNEAQ. The CDR3 DNA is TGTGCCAGCAGCTCCTCATACGTCCCGGGACAGGGATGGTCCTACAATGAGCAGTTCTTC. As protein: CASSSSYVPGQGWSYNEQFF.